These T cell receptor beta chains were read from a single sample in a study of radiation and T cells in renal cell carcinoma. Measured with immunoSEQ multiplex PCR; TCRdb has only the in-frame clones, and not every one. There are roughly 78,000 clones in the sample; more than 75% occur only once, and roughly 6.3% lies in the top ten. Sequencing was performed on blood, taken from a patient whose treatment included radiotherapy and nephrectomy. The receptor source for this set is a man aged 55 to 69 with renal cell carcinoma. The CDR3 runs from the conserved cysteine through the conserved F or W. Each record gives: J gene, V gene, D gene, clone size, CDR3 protein, CDR3 DNA. A D gene is named only where the DNA matches it firmly. The listing skips clone size in some rows; elsewhere it reads once, few, many or a size class.

TRBJ1-5 | TRBV11-2 | TRBD1 | . | CASSLEGGIAWPQHF | TGTGCCAGCAGCTTAGAAGGGGGCATCGCTTGGCCCCAGCATTTT
TRBJ2-2 | TRBV5-1 | . | once | CASSSTLTVTGELFF | TGCGCCAGCAGCTCGACACTAACGGTTACCGGGGAGCTGTTTTTT
TRBJ2-7 | TRBV4-2 | . | . | CASSQQTPYEQYF | TGTGCCAGCAGCCAGCAAACTCCCTACGAGCAGTACTTC
TRBJ1-4 | TRBV6-5 | . | . | CASSYGGALNEKLFF | TGTGCCAGCAGTTACGGGGGGGCGCTTAATGAAAAACTGTTTTTT
TRBJ2-3 | TRBV14 | TRBD1 | . | CASSHLRGQGPTDTQYF | TGTGCCAGCAGCCACCTCAGAGGACAGGGACCCACAGATACGCAGTATTTT
TRBJ2-7 | TRBV7-4 | TRBD2 | . | CASGGYFAGGPNGGYEQYF | TGTGCCAGCGGTGGGTATTTTGCGGGAGGGCCAAATGGCGGCTACGAGCAGTACTTC
TRBJ2-1 | TRBV7-2 | TRBD2 | . | CASSRPGGRDNEQFF | TGTGCCAGCAGTCGCCCCGGCGGGAGAGACAATGAGCAGTTCTTC
TRBJ2-7 | TRBV11-2 | . | . | CASSLESGAYEQYF | TGTGCCAGCAGCTTAGAGTCAGGGGCCTACGAGCAGTACTTC
TRBJ2-3 | TRBV2 | TRBD2 | . | CASSRTSGRNQYF | TGTGCCAGCAGCCGGACTAGCGGGAGAAACCAGTATTTT
TRBJ2-3 | TRBV9 | . | . | CASSVALTDTQYF | TGTGCCAGCAGCGTAGCCCTCACAGATACGCAGTATTTT
TRBJ2-2 | TRBV4-3 | . | . | CASSEAKGPTGELFF | TGCGCCAGCAGCGAGGCTAAGGGCCCCACCGGGGAGCTGTTTTTT
TRBJ2-7 | TRBV6-1 | . | . | CASSVVAAEQYF | TGTGCCAGCAGTGTAGTAGCAGCCGAGCAGTACTTC
TRBJ2-7 | TRBV30 | . | . | CAWSVGDEQYF | TGTGCCTGGAGTGTTGGGGACGAGCAGTACTTC
TRBJ2-7 | TRBV27 | TRBD2 | . | CASSRSGESSYEQYF | TGTGCCAGCAGTCGGAGCGGGGAAAGCTCCTACGAGCAGTACTTC
TRBJ1-2 | TRBV9 | . | . | CASSEGGLYGYTF | TGTGCCAGCAGCGAAGGAGGGCTCTATGGCTACACCTTC
TRBJ2-2 | TRBV11-2 | . | . | CASSLSTGELFF | TGTGCCAGCAGCTTAAGTACCGGGGAGCTGTTTTTT
TRBJ1-2 | TRBV29-1 | TRBD1 | . | CSAEPGGIYGYTF | TGCAGCGCCGAACCAGGGGGCATCTATGGCTACACCTTC
TRBJ1-1 | TRBV4-2 | . | . | CASSLDLNTEAFF | TGTGCCAGCAGCTTGGACCTCAACACTGAAGCTTTCTTT
TRBJ2-2 | TRBV7-2 | . | . | CASSLAPGSGELFF | TGTGCCAGCAGCTTGGCCCCAGGTTCCGGGGAGCTGTTTTTT
TRBJ2-5 | TRBV6-8 | TRBD2 | . | CASSSQRGQETQYF | TGTGCCAGCAGTTCCCAGCGGGGACAAGAGACCCAGTACTTC
TRBJ2-1 | TRBV30 | . | . | CAWSSRVGEQFF | TGTGCCTGGAGTTCTCGAGTGGGCGAGCAGTTCTTC
TRBJ2-2 | TRBV11-1 | . | . | CASSFRDTGELFF | TGTGCCAGCAGCTTCCGGGACACCGGGGAGCTGTTTTTT
TRBJ2-3 | TRBV19 | TRBD2 | . | CATTISGMGTDTQYF | TGTGCCACCACTATTAGCGGGATGGGAACAGATACGCAGTATTTT
TRBJ2-3 | TRBV6-1 | TRBD2 | few | CASSVGFLAGGPDTQYF | TGTGCCAGCAGTGTTGGGTTTCTAGCGGGAGGGCCAGATACGCAGTATTTT
TRBJ1-5 | TRBV7-9 | . | once | CASSLGRYSNQPQHF | TGTGCCAGCAGCTTAGGCAGGTATAGCAATCAGCCCCAGCATTTT
TRBJ2-1 | TRBV7-3 | . | . | CASGSQGHYYNEQFF | TGTGCCAGCGGCTCACAGGGTCACTATTACAATGAGCAGTTCTTC